These 21 T cell receptor beta chains came from one sample sequenced in a study of blood T cell repertoires in COVID-19. The protocol was immunoSEQ multiplex PCR, while the TCRdb copy is restricted to in-frame clones and leaves out a portion. The repertoire includes 200,000 or so clones, 75% to 90% of them detected once, and approximately 2.1% sits in the top ten. Material: peripheral blood. The receptors here all came from a man between 65 and 85 years old with active or convalescent COVID-19.

CDR3 amino acids: CASSILGNSNQPQHF. CDR3 coding DNA: TGTGCCAGTAGTATTCTCGGGAATAGCAATCAGCCCCAGCATTTT. The chain couples TRBV19 to TRBJ1-5; D is undetermined. This CDR3 comprises 15 residues. Between the trimmed V and J ends, which lost 3 bases and 0 bases, there was a span of 9 bases. CDR1 LNHDA and CDR2 SQIVND come from the germline V gene (reference sequence).

CDR3 nucleotide sequence: TGTGCCAGCAGTTACGACAGGTTAGCAAATCAGCCCCAGCATTTT. The encoded protein is CASSYDRLANQPQHF. V usage is TRBV2 and J usage is TRBJ1-5; tentative D call: TRBD1 (6 bases). V was clipped by 5 bases and J by 4 bases, with 15 bases between them. This CDR3 has 15 amino acids. Per germline, CDR1 SNHLY and CDR2 FYNNEI.

Concerning this clone: The same CDR3 arises from other DNA sequences in this sample as well. V and J are TRBV15 and TRBJ2-5; no clear D gene. From germline, CDR1 is LNHNV and CDR2 YYDKDF (reference sequence). The V gene lost 0 bases and the J gene lost 4 bases, with 3 bases spanning the gap. The CDR3 extends over 12 amino acids. The DNA for the CDR3 is TGTGCCACCAGCAGAGATAGAGAGACCCAGTACTTC. This codes for CATSRDRETQYF.

The V call is TRBV19, the J call TRBJ1-5; no clear D gene. Germline V gene data show CDR1 as LNHDA and CDR2 as SQIVND (reference sequence). Trimming left V 5 bases short and J 9 bases short, with 8 bases between. The CDR3 contains 11 residues. CDR3 DNA: TGTGCCAGTAGTCTCACGGGGCCCCAGCATTTT. It yields the protein CASSLTGPQHF.

In its sample, this clone was seen many times. The CDR3 here is CASGLVPWPGGTEAFF. The CDR3 DNA follows: TGTGCTAGTGGTTTGGTACCGTGGCCGGGGGGCACTGAAGCTTTCTTT. The chain combines TRBV12-5 with TRBJ1-1; D may be TRBD1 (5 bases). The CDR3 runs 16 residues. In germline, CDR1 is LGHNT, CDR2 FRNRAP. Trimming took 0 bases from V and 4 from J, leaving 15 bases between them.

The chain combines TRBV5-1 with TRBJ1-1; 7 bases are a match to TRBD1. Trimming took 2 bases from V and 0 from J; bases not matched to a gene: 7. CDR1 is SGHRS and CDR2 is YFSETQ in the germline V gene. The CDR3 runs to 16 residues. CDR3 DNA: TGCGCCAGCAGCTTTGTAGCAGGGGGACTGAACACTGAAGCTTTCTTT. Translating gives CASSFVAGGLNTEAFF.

In DNA, the CDR3 is TGTGCCAGCAGCCAAGTTTCGGGTCAGCCCCAGCATTTT. Protein product: CASSQVSGQPQHF. This chain joins TRBV3-1 (or the pseudogene TRBV3-2) and TRBJ1-5; D call uncertain. Trimming cost V 1 base and J 6 bases, with 7 bases left between them. In germline, CDR1 is LGHDT, CDR2 YNNKEL (reference sequence). The CDR3 is 13 residues long.

The chain combines TRBV21-1 with TRBJ1-5; no DNA check was done on the table's D call, TRBD1. TRBV21-1 is a pseudogene locus. The CDR3 sequence is 16 residues long. CDR3 residues: CASSGWAGLGNQPQHF. In nucleotides, the CDR3 is TGTGCCAGCAGCGGATGGGCAGGGTTAGGGAATCAGCCCCAGCATTTT.

The chain carries TRBV9 and TRBJ2-3; no clear D gene. The CDR3 has 13 residues. Germline-derived CDR1 and CDR2 are SGDLS and YYNGEE. The V end lost 2 bases, the J end lost 4 bases, and 8 bases lay between the germline ends. The CDR3 DNA reads TGTGCCAGCAGCGTCCTAGAGGCAGATACGCAGTATTTT. Protein: CASSVLEADTQYF.

The CDR3 bases are TGTGCCAGCAGCCGACAGCTTCCAGGCCTCCACTTT. This gives the protein CASSRQLPGLHF. The chain employs TRBV12-3 or TRBV12-4 and TRBJ1-6, with a tentative D call TRBD1 (5 bases). Trimming pared 6 bases from V and 15 bases from J, leaving 15 bases between. CDR3 length equals 12 residues.

J is TRBJ1-6 and V is TRBV5-6; tentatively, D is TRBD1 (5 bases). The V gene lost 0 bases and the J gene lost 9 bases, with 13 bases spanning the gap. The germline gives CDR1 SGHDT, CDR2 YYEEEE. This CDR3 region has 15 residues. The CDR3 reads CASSLVWGDGSPLHF. The CDR3 DNA is TGTGCCAGCAGCTTGGTGTGGGGGGACGGTTCACCCCTCCACTTT.

The CDR3 DNA is TGTGCCACCGGGGAATCTAGCGGGGGCCGATCCTACAATGAGCAGTTCTTC. Residues: CATGESSGGRSYNEQFF. The chain is built from TRBV24-1 and TRBJ2-1; 10 nucleotides align to TRBD2. Trimming at V came to 9 bases and at J to 1 base, leaving 11 bases not matched to a gene. Germline values: CDR1 KGHDR, CDR2 SFDVKD. The CDR3 runs 17 residues.

In DNA form, the CDR3 reads TGTGCCAGCAGCGGGAGCAGAGGCTACGAGCAGTACTTC. The encoded protein is CASSGSRGYEQYF. The chain combines TRBV3-1 (or the pseudogene TRBV3-2) with TRBJ2-7, with D possibly TRBD2 on 5 matching bases. Germline assignment: CDR1 LGHDT and CDR2 YNNKEL (reference sequence). Between the trimmed V and J ends, which lost 5 bases and 3 bases, there was a span of 11 bases. The CDR3 runs 13 residues.

The chain joins TRBV19 to TRBJ2-6; a possible D gene is TRBD1 (6 bases). CDR3 length equals 16 residues. In germline, CDR1 is LNHDA, CDR2 SQIVND (reference sequence). Trimming took 9 bases from V and 1 from J, leaving 16 bases between them. This CDR3 reads CASHRVLPSGANVLTF. In DNA form, the CDR3 reads TGTGCCAGCCACAGGGTCTTGCCGTCTGGGGCCAACGTCCTGACTTTC.

The chain employs TRBV5-1 and TRBJ2-3; D is uncertain. The CDR3 extends over 15 amino acids. The germline V gene has CDR1 SGHRS and CDR2 YFSETQ. The V and J ends lost 0 bases and 2 bases respectively, with 10 bases between them. CDR3 nucleotides: TGCGCCAGCAGCTTGGCCTGGCCCTCCACAGATACGCAGTATTTT. Translating it yields CASSLAWPSTDTQYF.

This chain links TRBV7-2 with TRBJ2-5, with 10 bases identical to TRBD2. V was pared by 1 base and J by 2 bases, with 4 bases of the junction left unmatched. Germline CDR1 is SGHTA and CDR2 is FQGNSA. CDR3 length: 16 amino acids. CDR3 loop: CASSLVGSGGQETQYF. CDR3 nucleotide sequence: TGTGCCAGCAGCTTAGTAGGTAGCGGGGGGCAAGAGACCCAGTACTTC.

This chain joins TRBV7-8 and TRBJ1-6; no clear D gene. The CDR3 length is 16 residues. Germline lookup yields CDR1 SGHVS and CDR2 FQNEAQ. V lost 7 bases and J 6 bases, leaving 19 bases between the germline ends. CDR3 nucleotides: TGTGCCAGCAACCCCCAGAGGCAAGCTCGTAATTCACCCCTCCACTTT. It codes for CASNPQRQARNSPLHF. The full variable domain, completed using reference TRBV7-8 and TRBJ1-6, is GAGVSQSPRYKVAKRGQDVALRCDPISGHVSLFWYQQALGQGPEFLTYFQNEAQLDKSGLPSDRFFAERPEGSVSTLKIQRTQQEDSAVYLCASNPQRQARNSPLHFGNGTRLTVT.

The rearrangement links TRBV19 to TRBJ2-2, with D unresolved. Germline CDR1 is LNHDA and CDR2 is SQIVND (reference sequence). The V and J ends lost 2 bases and 2 bases respectively, with 6 bases between them. The CDR3 extends over 14 amino acids. CDR3 region: CASSIQINTGELFF. The CDR3 DNA is TGTGCCAGTAGTATACAGATTAACACCGGGGAGCTGTTTTTT. Full variable domain (missing parts from reference TRBV19 and TRBJ2-2): DGGITQSPKYLFRKEGQNVTLSCEQNLNHDAMYWYRQDPGQGLRLIYYSQIVNDFQKGDIAEGYSVSREKKESFPLTVTSAQKNPTAFYLCASSIQINTGELFFGEGSRLTVL.

The V gene is TRBV5-1, the J gene TRBJ2-5; D is undetermined. The CDR3 runs 15 residues. Germline V gene sequence: CDR1 SGHRS, CDR2 YFSETQ. Trimming took 0 bases from V and 5 from J, leaving 14 bases between them. CDR3 coding DNA: TGCGCCAGCAGCTTGGGCCTGGCGAGGTCGGAGACCCAGTACTTC. This sequence encodes CASSLGLARSETQYF.

This clone appeared a single time. Here the CDR3 DNA reads TGTGCCAGCAGTATCCGCAGACATCCTCATTCCAAAAACATTCAGTACTTC. Its translation is CASSIRRHPHSKNIQYF. V is TRBV25-1 and J is TRBJ2-4, with D unresolved. V was clipped by 5 bases and J by 2 bases, with 19 bases between them. Germline values: CDR1 MGHDK, CDR2 SYGVNS. The CDR3 runs 17 residues. The full variable domain, in which reference TRBV25-1 and TRBJ2-4 provide the parts outside the CDR3, is EADIYQTPRYLVIGTGKKITLECSQTMGHDKMYWYQQDPGMELHLIHYSYGVNSTEKGDLSSESTVSRIRTEHFPLTLESARPSHTSQYLCASSIRRHPHSKNIQYFGAGTRLSVL.

The CDR3 sequence: CASSVGDRGAYGYTF. As DNA, the CDR3 is TGTGCCAGCAGCGTGGGGGACAGGGGCGCCTATGGCTACACCTTC. The chain joins TRBV28 to TRBJ1-2; 10 nucleotides align to TRBD1. Trimming cost V 6 bases and J 4 bases; bases outside gene matches: 8. In germline, CDR1 is MDHEN, CDR2 SYDVKM. CDR3 length: 15 amino acids.